The following is a TCR beta chain sequence with its context. The antigen is not known. The CDR3 is 17 amino acids. Unmatched junction bases numbered 10, after V lost 5 bases and J lost 6 bases. Looked up from germline, CDR1 is SEHNR and CDR2 is FQNEAQ (reference sequence). This specimen belongs to a study of shared clonotypes between healthy human individuals. Study-wide findings and caveats: Non-shared clonotypes showed lower generation probabilities than clonotypes common to all four donors.

Generated by immunoSEQ multiplex PCR, the TCRdb table keeps only in-frame clones and is missing some. This table has approximately 2.1 million clones, 90% to 95% appearing once. This receptor was taken from a man younger than 30 in good health. Some clones in this sample may be carry-over from other donors' samples. Material: naive CD4+ T cells from PBMCs. Regarding subset: CD45RA+ positively selected. The chain is built from TRBV7-9 and TRBJ2-2, with TRBD2 matching 12 bases. Here the CDR3 DNA reads TGTGCCAGCAGCCCGCCCAGACTAGCGGGAGCGGCCGGGGAGCTGTTTTTT. This codes for CASSPPRLAGAAGELFF.